This passage covers 13 T cell receptor beta chains from one sample sequenced in a study of human T cells and chemical hapten exposure. TCRdb reprocessed the RACE reads with MiXCR, giving one entry per CDR3 protein. This table has 300,000 to 400,000 distinct CDR3 sequences, around 7% appearing once. The time point is: patch test 1, 2 weeks after DPC sensitization. Sample treatment: therapeutic diphenylcyclopropenone sensitization with weekly scalp DPC. The sample was whole blood, taken in connection with sensitization to the hapten diphenylcyclopropenone (DPC). The receptors originated from a woman younger than 35 with alopecia areata. Some clones in this sample may be carry-over from other donors' samples.

This clonotype was seen at least ten times. This chain uses TRBV29-1 with TRBJ1-1; unclear D gene. This CDR3 region has 11 residues. Germline assignment: CDR1 SQVTM and CDR2 ANQGSEA. Trimming removed 4 bases from V and 3 bases from J, with 6 bases in between. The CDR3 region is CSVVGYTEAFF. CDR3 in DNA: TGCAGCGTTGTAGGCTACACTGAAGCTTTCTTT.

This clonotype showed up just a few times. In DNA, the CDR3 is TGTGCCAGCAGTGAATTGTCAGGGTCTTCCTACGAGCAGTACTTC. Amino acids: CASSELSGSSYEQYF. This chain connects TRBV6-1 to TRBJ2-7; tentative D call: TRBD1 (5 bases). The CDR3 contains 15 residues. V was clipped by 2 bases and J by 1 base, with 12 bases between them. The germline CDR1 and CDR2 sequences are MNHNS and SASEGT.

The sample holds a few counts of this clonotype. The V call is TRBV7-2, the J call TRBJ2-3, with D possibly being TRBD1 (6 bases). Germline assignment: CDR1 SGHTA and CDR2 FQGNSA. This CDR3 is built from 16 residues. Trimming shortened V by 5 bases and J by 5 bases, and 20 bases separated the two germline ends. CDR3 coding DNA: TGTGCCAGCAGCCTGCGTCAGGGGAAGTTGGGAGATACGCAGTATTTT. This codes for CASSLRQGKLGDTQYF.

This clonotype was found many times. The chain joins TRBV2 to TRBJ2-7, with D perhaps assigned TRBD1 or TRBD2 (5 bases each). The CDR3 sequence is 13 residues long. Germline CDR1 reads SNHLY; CDR2 reads FYNNEI. Trimming pared 11 bases from V and 9 bases from J, leaving 23 bases between. The CDR3 is CAGGAGTDFGQYF. CDR3 nucleotides: TGTGCCGGGGGAGCCGGGACGGACTTCGGGCAGTACTTC.

The chain is built from TRBV6-5 and TRBJ2-7; TRBD1 matches 7 bases. The length of the CDR3 is 16 residues. V shed 5 bases and J 7 bases; nucleotides not matched to a gene: 17. CDR1 is MNHEY and CDR2 is SVGAGI in the germline V gene. CDR3 protein: CASSPRQGSVLGEQYF. CDR3 bases: TGTGCCAGCAGTCCTCGACAGGGTTCGGTTTTAGGGGAGCAGTACTTC.

This clonotype was observed a handful of times. This rearrangement joins TRBV28 to TRBJ1-5, with D possibly TRBD1 on 5 matching bases. The germline V and J ends were trimmed by 9 bases and 3 bases, with 15 bases remaining between them. Germline loops: CDR1 MDHEN, CDR2 SYDVKM. This CDR3 is 14 amino acids long. DNA of the CDR3: TGTGCCAGTGGCATTGACAGCTTCAATCAGCCCCAGCATTTT. This translates into CASGIDSFNQPQHF.

In this sample, this clonotype turned up a few times. The J gene is TRBJ1-1, the V gene TRBV12-3 or TRBV12-4; maybe TRBD1 (6 bases). This CDR3 is built from 14 residues. The V end was cut by 5 bases, the J end by 5 bases, with 15 bases between. The CDR3 nucleotides are TGTGCCAGCAGTGTCGGGACAAAAGATACTGAAGCTTTCTTT. This encodes CASSVGTKDTEAFF.

V usage is TRBV14 and J usage is TRBJ1-6; 10 nucleotides match TRBD1. With 0 bases clipped from V and 9 bases from J, the junction kept 5 bases outside the gene matches. There are 16 residues in the CDR3. In germline, CDR1 is SGHDN, CDR2 FVKESK. This chain's CDR3 is CASSQDQGQGTSPLHF. CDR3 coding DNA: TGTGCCAGCAGCCAAGATCAGGGACAGGGGACTTCACCCCTCCACTTT.

This clonotype occurred a few times. This chain connects TRBV24-1 to TRBJ2-1; TRBD2 matches 15 bases. Germline V CDR1 and CDR2: KGHDR, SFDVKD. The CDR3 spans 17 residues. The ends lost 9 bases at V and 5 bases at J; junction bases unmatched: 10. In DNA, the CDR3 is TGTGCCACCGAAGGGACTAGCGGGGGGCCTATGGACAATGAGCAGTTCTTC. Its protein product is CATEGTSGGPMDNEQFF.

The chain combines TRBV12-5 with TRBJ2-5, with unresolved D. V shed 4 bases and J shed 1 base, with 10 bases lying between them. The CDR3 length is 14 residues. Germline V gives CDR1 LGHNT, CDR2 FRNRAP. CDR3 coding DNA: TGTGCTAGTGGTTCCCGACCGCTCCAAGAGACCCAGTACTTC. The encoded protein is CASGSRPLQETQYF.

This clonotype was observed a few times. The V gene is TRBV5-4, the J gene TRBJ2-7, with D unresolved. The CDR3 length is 15 residues. V gave up 0 bases and J gave up 0 bases, with 10 bases separating them. Germline values: CDR1 SGHNT, CDR2 YYREEE (reference sequence). The CDR3: CASSLGPESSYEQYF. CDR3 in DNA: TGTGCCAGCAGCTTGGGGCCGGAGAGCTCCTACGAGCAGTACTTC.

This clonotype was recorded many times. V usage is TRBV28 and J usage is TRBJ2-3, with 10 bases fitting TRBD1. CDR3 length: 15 residues. Unmatched junction bases numbered 14, after V lost 10 bases and J lost 7 bases. The germline gives CDR1 MDHEN, CDR2 SYDVKM. The CDR3 DNA sequence: TGTGCCACCGATTCCGGGACAGGGGCTACGAATACGCAGTATTTT. The encoded protein is CATDSGTGATNTQYF.

This clonotype was seen many times. V usage is TRBV25-1 and J usage is TRBJ2-5; D gene ambiguous. Germline lookup yields CDR1 MGHDK and CDR2 SYGVNS. This CDR3 has 14 residues. The V end lost 0 bases, the J end lost 1 base, and 6 bases lay between the germline ends. The CDR3 sequence: CASSEYAFQETQYF. DNA for the CDR3: TGTGCCAGCAGTGAATACGCGTTCCAAGAGACCCAGTACTTC.